Shown below are 31 T cell receptor beta chains from a single sample sequenced in a study of graft-versus-host responses after intestinal transplantation. Generated by immunoSEQ multiplex PCR, the TCRdb table keeps only in-frame clones and is missing some. The repertoire consists of about 120,000 clones, with less than 95% occurring once and the leading ten covering about 0.18%. No antigen has been identified for these receptors. The source material was unstimulated CD4+ T cells sorted from spleen or lymph node cells, sampled before intestinal transplant. Every receptor here comes from a human donor who received an intestinal transplant.

The chain employs TRBV28 and TRBJ2-7, with 7 bases fitting TRBD1. The V segment lost 5 bases and the J segment 3 bases; nucleotides outside the gene matches: 10. The CDR3 extends over 15 amino acids. Germline V gives CDR1 MDHEN, CDR2 SYDVKM. The CDR3 loop is CASSPARTGNYEQYF. CDR3 sequence (DNA): TGTGCCAGCAGTCCCGCCAGGACAGGCAACTACGAGCAGTACTTC.

This chain links TRBV7-2 with TRBJ1-5; 8 nucleotides align to TRBD1. The ends lost 5 bases at V and 2 bases at J; junction bases unmatched: 5. The CDR3 consists of 15 residues. Germline V gene sequence: CDR1 SGHTA, CDR2 FQGNSA. Written as DNA, the CDR3 is TGTGCCAGCAGCGAGGACAGGGCGGGCAATCAGCCCCAGCATTTT. It specifies CASSEDRAGNQPQHF.

CDR3: CASSLVTGKEAFF. The CDR3 nucleotides are TGTGCCAGCAGCTTAGTAACAGGGAAGGAAGCTTTCTTT. The J gene is TRBJ1-1, the V gene TRBV7-2, with D possibly TRBD1 on 6 matching bases. V gave up 1 base and J gave up 8 bases, with 11 bases separating them. Germline loops: CDR1 SGHTA, CDR2 FQGNSA. The CDR3 loop spans 13 amino acids.

This rearrangement joins TRBV27 to TRBJ1-5; 7 bases fit TRBD1. Germline V gene lookup returns CDR1 MNHEY and CDR2 SMNVEV (reference sequence). CDR3 length: 14 amino acids. Unmatched junction bases numbered 2, after V lost 3 bases and J lost 3 bases. CDR3 nucleotide sequence: TGTGCCAGCAGTTTCACAGGGGCCAATCAGCCCCAGCATTTT. Protein product: CASSFTGANQPQHF.

The J gene is TRBJ2-7, the V gene TRBV6-6, with 7 bases fitting TRBD2. CDR1 and CDR2 from the germline V gene are MNHNY and SVGAGI (reference sequence). The CDR3 totals 15 residues. Trimming removed 6 bases from V and 6 bases from J; junction bases left unmatched: 14. DNA for the CDR3: TGTGCCAGCAGAACGACTAGCTTCGAGGATGGCGAGCAGTACTTC. It encodes CASRTTSFEDGEQYF.

The chain uses TRBV5-1 and TRBJ2-2; perhaps TRBD2 as D (6 bases). The V gene lost 3 bases and the J gene lost 4 bases, with 16 bases spanning the gap. The CDR3 sequence is 16 residues long. The germline V gene has CDR1 SGHRS and CDR2 YFSETQ. The CDR3, as DNA: TGCGCCAGCAGCTCCCCGGACGGGAGAGGCACCGGGGAGCTGTTTTTT. Its protein product is CASSSPDGRGTGELFF.

The chain links TRBV5-1 to TRBJ1-5; D is perhaps TRBD1 (6 bases). CDR3 length: 14 residues. Germline-derived CDR1 and CDR2 are SGHRS and YFSETQ. The germline V and J ends were trimmed by 0 bases and 7 bases, with 11 bases remaining between them. The CDR3 here is CASSLEGGEQPQHF. The CDR3 bases are TGCGCCAGCAGCTTGGAAGGGGGTGAACAGCCCCAGCATTTT. The variable domain in full, with the rest retrieved from reference TRBV5-1 and TRBJ1-5, is KAGVTQTPRYLIKTRGQQVTLSCSPISGHRSVSWYQQTPGQGLQFLFEYFSETQRNKGNFPGRFSGRQFSNSRSEMNVSTLELGDSALYLCASSLEGGEQPQHFGDGTRLSIL.

The chain recombines TRBV5-6 with TRBJ2-7; 15 nucleotides match TRBD2. V gave up 3 bases and J gave up 4 bases; unmatched junction bases: 2. CDR3 length: 15 residues. The germline CDR1 and CDR2 sequences are SGHDT and YYEEEE. CDR3 sequence: CASSSGLAGGYEQYF. In nucleotides, the CDR3 is TGTGCCAGCAGCTCAGGACTAGCGGGAGGGTACGAGCAGTACTTC. Together with reference TRBV5-6 and TRBJ2-7, the CDR3 gives the full variable domain: DAGVTQSPTHLIKTRGQQVTLRCSPKSGHDTVSWYQQALGQGPQFIFQYYEEEERQRGNFPDRFSGHQFPNYSSELNVNALLLGDSALYLCASSSGLAGGYEQYFGPGTRLTVT.

The rearrangement links TRBV12-2 to TRBJ2-3; the DNA was not used to check the table's D call, TRBD1. TRBV12-2 is noted as a pseudogene. The CDR3 extends over 15 amino acids. The CDR3 region has the DNA TGTGCAAGTCGCCCGGGACAGGGGGTGACAGATACGCAGTATTTT. Translated: CASRPGQGVTDTQYF.

V gene TRBV15 combines with J gene TRBJ2-4; a possible D gene is TRBD2 (6 bases). CDR3 length equals 17 residues. CDR1 is LNHNV and CDR2 is YYDKDF in the germline V gene (reference sequence). The V and J ends lost 0 bases and 0 bases respectively, with 12 bases between them. DNA of the CDR3: TGTGCCACCAGCAGAGATAGGAGGGCTCTAGCCAAAAACATTCAGTACTTC. It codes for CATSRDRRALAKNIQYF.

This clone is a singleton in its sample. The chain has TRBV27 and TRBJ2-5; TRBD2 matches at 7 bases. Trimming at V came to 4 bases and at J to 2 bases, leaving 7 bases not matched to a gene. This CDR3 spans 15 amino acids. The V gene's germline CDR1 is MNHEY and CDR2 SMNVEV (reference sequence). The CDR3 DNA sequence: TGTGCCAGCAGTTCCTGGGGACTAATGCAAGAGACCCAGTACTTC. This sequence encodes CASSSWGLMQETQYF.

This chain joins TRBV5-5 and TRBJ2-2; the D is unclear. CDR1 and CDR2 (germline): SGHKS, YYEKEE (reference sequence). Trimming shortened V by 4 bases and J by 7 bases, and 23 bases separated the two germline ends. The CDR3 has 17 residues. This CDR3 is CASSHPDLTFSGGELFF. The DNA of the CDR3 is TGTGCCAGCAGCCATCCAGATTTGACATTCTCTGGCGGGGAGCTGTTTTTT.

The sample holds one count of this clone. The chain carries TRBV6-1 and TRBJ1-2; 7 bases map to TRBD1. This CDR3 contains 15 residues. Trimming took 4 bases from V and 3 from J; bases not matched to a gene: 8. Germline CDR1 reads MNHNS; CDR2 reads SASEGT. CDR3 residues: CASSAQTGLHYGYTF. CDR3 bases: TGTGCCAGCAGTGCCCAGACAGGGCTACACTATGGCTACACCTTC.

The chain links TRBV7-9 to TRBJ1-4; D remains unclear. V dropped 4 bases and J dropped 3 bases, with 15 bases sitting between them. Germline CDR1 reads SEHNR; CDR2 reads FQNEAQ (reference sequence). The CDR3 has 16 residues. The CDR3 loop is CASSSSGGRANEKLFF. For the CDR3, the DNA is TGTGCCAGCAGCTCGAGTGGAGGGAGGGCTAATGAAAAACTGTTTTTT.

This chain connects TRBV30 to TRBJ2-2, with a possible D match to TRBD1 (6 bases). This CDR3 contains 16 residues. Trimming pared 0 bases from V and 6 bases from J, leaving 17 bases between. Per the germline V gene, CDR1 is GTSNPN and CDR2 is SVGIG (reference sequence). The CDR3 spells CAWSVDPTGWAGELFF. The CDR3 nucleotides read TGTGCCTGGAGTGTAGATCCCACAGGGTGGGCCGGGGAGCTGTTTTTT.

The rearrangement links TRBV6-6 to TRBJ2-3, with D possibly TRBD1 on 5 matching bases. Per germline, CDR1 MNHNY and CDR2 SVGAGI (reference sequence). V gave up 6 bases and J gave up 3 bases, with 16 bases separating them. The CDR3 is 15 amino acids. The CDR3 DNA follows: TGTGCCAGCAGATTACAGGCCCTCCCTACAGATACGCAGTATTTT. Protein product: CASRLQALPTDTQYF.

The CDR3 DNA is TGTGCCAGCAGCTCCTCCGGGTCCTATCAGCCCCAGCATTTT. This gives the protein CASSSSGSYQPQHF. The V call is TRBV7-8, the J call TRBJ1-5; no clear D gene. Trimming left V 4 bases short and J 5 bases short, with 12 bases between. CDR3 length: 14 amino acids. CDR1 SGHVS and CDR2 FQNEAQ come from the germline V gene.

The rearrangement joins TRBV30 to TRBJ2-6, with D unresolved. CDR3 length: 15 amino acids. Germline assignment: CDR1 GTSNPN and CDR2 SVGIG (reference sequence). Trimming left V 3 bases short and J 3 bases short, with 12 bases between. The chain's CDR3 is CAWSPPGFGANVLTF. CDR3 in DNA: TGTGCCTGGAGCCCCCCAGGCTTTGGGGCCAACGTCCTGACTTTC.

The V gene is TRBV7-2, the J gene TRBJ1-4; 7 bases match TRBD1. V gave up 5 bases and J gave up 7 bases; unmatched junction bases: 7. The CDR3 loop spans 14 amino acids. Germline assignment: CDR1 SGHTA and CDR2 FQGNSA. CDR3 coding DNA: TGTGCCAGCAGCCTGGACAGGATTGGTGAAAAACTGTTTTTT. Its translation: CASSLDRIGEKLFF.

The chain links TRBV7-9 to TRBJ2-3, with 10 bases lining up with TRBD2. This CDR3 comprises 18 residues. Unmatched junction bases numbered 11, after V lost 0 bases and J lost 5 bases. Germline V lookup: CDR1 SEHNR, CDR2 FQNEAQ (reference sequence). The DNA of the CDR3 is TGTGCCAGCAGCTTAGCCACGGGACTAGCGCCGACTAGAGATACGCAGTATTTT. As protein: CASSLATGLAPTRDTQYF. The full variable domain, rest sourced from reference TRBV7-9 and TRBJ2-3, is DTGVSQNPRHKITKRGQNVTFRCDPISEHNRLYWYRQTLGQGPEFLTYFQNEAQLEKSRLLSDRFSAERPKGSFSTLEIQRTEQGDSAMYLCASSLATGLAPTRDTQYFGPGTRLTVL.

The rearrangement joins TRBV2 to TRBJ1-2, with D unresolved. Trimming pared 3 bases from V and 4 bases from J, leaving 9 bases between. Germline lookup yields CDR1 SNHLY and CDR2 FYNNEI. The CDR3 contains 13 residues. The CDR3 here is CASSDFQAYGYTF. As DNA, the CDR3 is TGTGCCAGCAGTGATTTTCAGGCCTATGGCTACACCTTC.

A remark on this clone: A junction end diverges from the germline sequence, so it may reflect a read error. V is TRBV6-5 and J is TRBJ1-2, with 8 bases lining up with TRBD1. The CDR3 covers 12 residues. The germline CDR1 and CDR2 sequences are MNHEY and SVGAGI. CDR3 DNA sequence: TGTGCCAGCAGTAAAATGACAGGGGAAGCCATCTTC. Translating gives CASSKMTGEAIF.

The rearrangement joins TRBV4-1 to TRBJ2-7; 12 positions agree with TRBD2. The CDR3 extends over 14 amino acids. Unmatched junction bases numbered 4, after V lost 6 bases and J lost 4 bases. Per germline, CDR1 MGHRA and CDR2 YSYEKL. Here the CDR3 DNA reads TGCGCCAGCAGGGCGACTAGCGGGGGATACGAGCAGTACTTC. Encoded protein: CASRATSGGYEQYF.

The V and J genes are TRBV25-1 and TRBJ2-3; TRBD1 agrees at 8 bases. Per germline, CDR1 MGHDK and CDR2 SYGVNS. This CDR3 spans 14 amino acids. The J segment lost 2 bases and the V segment lost 8 bases, leaving 6 bases of the junction unmatched. This chain's CDR3 is CASAGGGFTDTQYF. The DNA of the CDR3 is TGTGCCAGCGCAGGGGGCGGGTTCACAGATACGCAGTATTTT.

This rearrangement joins TRBV19 to TRBJ2-3, with no clear D. The CDR3 contains 11 residues. The V end lost 3 bases, the J end lost 4 bases, and 2 bases lay between the germline ends. Germline CDR1 and CDR2: LNHDA and SQIVND (reference sequence). The CDR3 spells CASSISDTQYF. CDR3 coding DNA: TGTGCCAGTAGTATCTCAGATACGCAGTATTTT.

The rearrangement joins TRBV7-9 to TRBJ2-7; TRBD1 matches 10 bases. Germline lookup yields CDR1 SEHNR and CDR2 FQNEAQ (reference sequence). This CDR3 has 16 residues. J was trimmed by 7 bases and V by 6 bases; bases with no gene match: 15. Here the CDR3 reads CASSQTPGQGRGEQYF. CDR3 DNA sequence: TGTGCCAGCAGTCAAACACCGGGACAGGGGAGAGGGGAGCAGTACTTC.

This chain links TRBV5-1 with TRBJ1-6, with a tentative D call TRBD1 (6 bases). Germline assignment: CDR1 SGHRS and CDR2 YFSETQ. Between the trimmed V and J ends, which lost 6 bases and 6 bases, there was a span of 13 bases. The CDR3 sequence is 14 residues long. CDR3 loop: CASTRGGPNSPLHF. The CDR3 nucleotides are TGCGCCAGCACCAGAGGGGGACCTAATTCACCCCTCCACTTT.

The rearrangement joins TRBV11-2 to TRBJ1-1; a possible D gene is TRBD1 (5 bases). V was cut by 8 bases and J by 4 bases, with 11 bases left in between. The CDR3 contains 12 residues. The germline V gene encodes CDR1 SGHAT and CDR2 FQNNGV. The CDR3 protein is CASSRGGTEAFF. The CDR3 DNA sequence: TGTGCCAGCTCTAGGGGAGGCACTGAAGCTTTCTTT.

This clone is a singleton in its sample. V is TRBV28 and J is TRBJ1-2, with 7 bases fitting TRBD1. Germline CDR1 MDHEN, CDR2 SYDVKM. CDR3 length: 13 amino acids. V was pared by 2 bases and J by 7 bases, with 4 bases of the junction left unmatched. The CDR3 here is CASSLESGGGYTF. The CDR3 DNA is TGTGCCAGCAGTTTAGAGTCAGGGGGTGGCTACACCTTC.

V is TRBV9 and J is TRBJ2-3; 8 nucleotides match TRBD2. Unmatched junction bases numbered 14, after V lost 6 bases and J lost 5 bases. Looked up from germline, CDR1 is SGDLS and CDR2 is YYNGEE. CDR3 length: 16 residues. The CDR3 nucleotides are TGTGCCAGCACCCGGGGGGGAGCGGGAGACGGAGATACGCAGTATTTT. Its protein product is CASTRGGAGDGDTQYF.

Details on this clone: This sample also contains other DNA sequences that code for the same CDR3. The chain links TRBV7-2 to TRBJ1-1; TRBD1 is a possible D gene (6 bases). V lost 0 bases and J lost 0, with 8 bases in between. The CDR3 loop spans 15 amino acids. CDR1 and CDR2 from the germline V gene are SGHTA and FQGNSA. CDR3 sequence: CASSLAGTLNTEAFF. The CDR3 coding sequence is TGTGCCAGCAGCTTAGCTGGGACATTGAACACTGAAGCTTTCTTT.